Below, one TCR beta chain is given with its context. Its antigen is unknown. Trimming removed 6 bases from V and 2 bases from J; junction bases left unmatched: 6. The CDR3 runs 15 residues. CDR1 and CDR2 (germline): MNHEY, SVGAGI. This entry comes from a study of cytomegalovirus exposure and HLA in healthy donors. Study-level findings and limits: There were reportedly fewer N-insertions in an Asian-associated ancestry cluster than the roughly 670-donor mean, in a later analysis. 150 or so TCR beta chains were listed as cytomegalovirus-associated.

The study ran its PCR with 60 Vbeta and 13 Jbeta primers. Repertoires were generated with immunoSEQ multiplex PCR, while TCRdb's copy carries only in-frame clones and drops some. The sample consists of about 190,000 clones, around 75% of them appearing once. The receptor was isolated from a woman aged 45-60 years in good health and CMV-seronegative. The sequenced material came from PBMCs. J is TRBJ1-2 and V is TRBV6-5; 10 bases line up with TRBD1. DNA of the CDR3: TGTGCCAGCAGCAGGCGACAGGGGGCAAACTATGGCTACACCTTC. It encodes CASSRRQGANYGYTF.